A selection of T cell receptor beta chains follows, all from one sample in a study of blood T cell repertoires in COVID-19. Libraries were prepared by immunoSEQ multiplex PCR; TCRdb keeps only in-frame clonotypes and omits some of them. The data show about 330,000 clones, 88% seen once. The sequencing sample was made of PBMCs or T cells enriched from blood (not recorded which). Every receptor here comes from a man aged 25 to 45 who had recovered from COVID-19. Each CDR3 is given with its conserved first and last residue. D genes are given only for firm matches. Where a row states a size, it is once, few, many or the class of an expanded clone; other rows omit it.

TRBJ2-2,TRBV18,NA,TRBD1,TGTGCCAGCTCACCGAGGACAGGGGGCACCGGGGAGCTGTTTTTT,CASSPRTGGTGELFF
TRBJ1-3,TRBV14,once,TRBD1,TGTGCCAGCAGCCAGCTCAGGGGGATCTCCGGAAACACCATATATTTT,CASSQLRGISGNTIYF
TRBJ1-6,TRBV27,NA,NA,TGTGCCAGCAGTGAAGAGGCTGCCCGGGGTTCACCCCTCCACTTT,CASSEEAARGSPLHF
TRBJ2-2,TRBV11-2,NA,NA,TGTGCCACATCAAGTGGCCGGGAGCTGTTTTTT,CATSSGRELFF
TRBJ1-4,TRBV25-1,NA,TRBD1,TGTGCCAGCAGTGAATATAGCCAGGGGGTGGTTGAAAAACTGTTTTTT,CASSEYSQGVVEKLFF
TRBJ2-2,TRBV25-1,NA,NA,TGTGCCAGCAGGGAGAGGACCGGGGAGCTGTTTTTT,CASRERTGELFF
TRBJ2-1,TRBV24-1,NA,TRBD2,TGTGCCACCAGTGATGAAAAGGGACTAGTGCCATCCCCACCCTACAATGAGCAGTTCTTC,CATSDEKGLVPSPPYNEQFF
TRBJ1-1,TRBV21-1,NA,NA,TGTGCCAGCAGGTCAAGGGAGGTCGAAGCTTTCTTT,CASRSREVEAFF
TRBJ1-6,TRBV23-1,NA,NA,TGCGCCAGCAGCCAAAACAGGGTAGGCCCGCTCCACTTT,CASSQNRVGPLHF
TRBJ1-5,TRBV28,NA,NA,TGTGCCAGCAGTTTATGGCTACTAGGCAGCAATCAGCCCCAGCATTTT,CASSLWLLGSNQPQHF
TRBJ2-5,TRBV3-1/TRBV3-2,NA,TRBD1,TGTGCCAGCAGTCTAGAGACAGGGGCTCCCAAAGAGACCCAGTACTTC,CASSLETGAPKETQYF
TRBJ2-1,TRBV5-1,NA,TRBD2,TGCGCCAGCAAGAGCGGGGGGGCGGTCAATGAGCAGTTCTTC,CASKSGGAVNEQFF
TRBJ1-1,TRBV5-4,NA,TRBD1,TGTGCCAGCAGCCAGCGGGACAGGGGCAACACTGAAGCTTTCTTT,CASSQRDRGNTEAFF
TRBJ2-3,TRBV2,NA,NA,TGTGCCAGCAGTGACCCGGGGGATACGCAGTATTTT,CASSDPGDTQYF
TRBJ1-6,TRBV7-2,NA,NA,TGTGCCAGCAGACAGGGATCTTATAATTCACCCCTCCACTTT,CASRQGSYNSPLHF
TRBJ1-1,TRBV19,NA,NA,TGTGCCAGTAGCTACTCGGGCAGGGACACTGAAGCTTTCTTT,CASSYSGRDTEAFF
TRBJ1-6,TRBV9,NA,NA,TGTGCCAGCAGCGTAGGGGGACATTCGACGGGCTCACCCCTCCACTTT,CASSVGGHSTGSPLHF
TRBJ1-2,TRBV2,few,TRBD1,TGTGCCAGCAGTGAAGGGGACAGGAATTTTTACTATGGCTACACCTTC,CASSEGDRNFYYGYTF
TRBJ2-3,TRBV10-1,once,NA,TGCGCCATCCCGGGGAGGGGGGGGGACACAGATACGCAGTATTTT,CAIPGRGGDTDTQYF
TRBJ2-1,TRBV9,NA,NA,TGTGCCAGCAGAGGGGACTACAATGAGCAGTTCTTC,CASRGDYNEQFF
TRBJ2-3,TRBV7-9,NA,NA,TGTGCCAGCAGGGGGGACTTAACCACAGATACGCAGTATTTT,CASRGDLTTDTQYF
TRBJ1-4,TRBV12-3/TRBV12-4,NA,NA,TGTGCCAGCAGTTTTCGAGGTGAAAAACTGTTTTTT,CASSFRGEKLFF
TRBJ2-3,TRBV4-1,NA,TRBD2,TGCGCCAGCAGCCAAGATGGTCTCGGGCGGGGGAGCCCAGATACGCAGTATTTT,CASSQDGLGRGSPDTQYF
TRBJ2-1,TRBV24-1,NA,TRBD1,TGTGCCACCAGTGATTGGGACAGGAACAATGAGCAGTTCTTC,CATSDWDRNNEQFF
TRBJ2-7,TRBV5-1,NA,TRBD1,TGCGCCAGCAGCTTGGTCAGTGGGACAGGGTCGGGGCAGTACTTC,CASSLVSGTGSGQYF
TRBJ2-3,TRBV5-1,once,NA,TGCGCCAGCAGCTTTCAAGATACGCAGTATTTT,CASSFQDTQYF
TRBJ1-5,TRBV12-3/TRBV12-4,NA,NA,TGTGCCAGCAGTTTCTCAGGGATGAGTCCCCAGCATTTT,CASSFSGMSPQHF
TRBJ1-1,TRBV19,NA,NA,TGTGCCAGTAGCTGGGGGGGCGTAAACACTGAAGCTTTCTTT,CASSWGGVNTEAFF
TRBJ1-2,TRBV4-1,few,TRBD1,TGCGCCAGCAGCCAGCAGAGGGGGCACGGCTACACCTTC,CASSQQRGHGYTF
TRBJ1-4,TRBV7-8,NA,TRBD1,TGTGCCAGCAGCTCGGACAGGGCTGCCACTAATGAAAAACTGTTTTTT,CASSSDRAATNEKLFF
TRBJ2-7,TRBV7-8,NA,NA,TGTGCCAGCAGCTTAGACGACAGGACGACCTACGAGCAGTACTTC,CASSLDDRTTYEQYF
TRBJ2-4,TRBV4-1,NA,NA,TGCGCCAGCAGCCTAGTGGAGGCCAGGGGGGCCCAAGGAAGAAAAAACATTCAGTACTTC,CASSLVEARGAQGRKNIQYF
TRBJ1-2,TRBV5-4,few,NA,TGTGCCAGCAGCGAACCCATTGGGGGGGAGGCTTATGGCTACACCTTC,CASSEPIGGEAYGYTF
TRBJ2-1,TRBV6-1,NA,TRBD2,TGTGCCAGCAGTGGCCTAGCGCGGGGGACTAACAATGAGCAGTTCTTC,CASSGLARGTNNEQFF
TRBJ1-3,TRBV2,few,TRBD1,TGTGCCAGCAGTGTAATGACAGGGGCGCTTGGAAACACCATATATTTT,CASSVMTGALGNTIYF
TRBJ1-1,TRBV5-1,NA,TRBD1,TGCGCCAGCAGCTTCCAGACAGGGGGGAGTTTCATGAACACTGAAGCTTTCTTT,CASSFQTGGSFMNTEAFF
TRBJ2-7,TRBV7-9,NA,NA,TGTGCCAGCAGCTTAGTAGCGGACGAGCAGTACTTC,CASSLVADEQYF
TRBJ2-5,TRBV5-1,few,TRBD1,TGCGCCAGCAGCTCGGGACAGGGTACGTTCCAAGAGACCCAGTACTTC,CASSSGQGTFQETQYF
TRBJ2-6,TRBV5-5,NA,TRBD1,TGTGCCAGCAGCCCCGGACAGGGACTCCTCTCTGGGGCCAACGTCCTGACTTTC,CASSPGQGLLSGANVLTF
TRBJ2-7,TRBV4-1,NA,NA,TGCGCCAGCAGCCAGGGACTCGGCTACGAGCAGTACTTC,CASSQGLGYEQYF
TRBJ2-7,TRBV28,NA,NA,TGTGCCAGCAGTTTGAAGGGGAGGCTTTACGAGCAGTACTTC,CASSLKGRLYEQYF
TRBJ2-7,TRBV3-1/TRBV3-2,NA,TRBD1,TGTGCCAGCAGCAGGACAGGCGCTGGGGAGCAGTACTTC,CASSRTGAGEQYF
TRBJ1-4,TRBV19,NA,NA,TGTGCCAGTACCCCGGTGGGGGGAGATGCAACTAATGAAAAACTGTTTTTT,CASTPVGGDATNEKLFF
TRBJ2-6,TRBV28,NA,NA,TGTGCCAGCAGTTTACAGGGGTCGCCTGGGGCCAACGTCCTGACTTTC,CASSLQGSPGANVLTF
TRBJ2-1,TRBV5-6,NA,TRBD2,TGTGCCAGCAGCCAGGGACTAGCTACCTACAATGAGCAGTTCTTC,CASSQGLATYNEQFF
TRBJ2-3,TRBV5-1,NA,NA,TGCGCCAGCAGCTTGTATACATTGCTCACAGATACGCAGTATTTT,CASSLYTLLTDTQYF
TRBJ1-3,TRBV28,NA,NA,TGTGCCAGCAGTTTTCCGGGGGAAGGAAACACCATATATTTT,CASSFPGEGNTIYF
TRBJ1-2,TRBV28,NA,NA,TGTGCCAGCAGTACGGGAATTCGGTTCGGTGGCTACACCTTC,CASSTGIRFGGYTF
TRBJ2-7,TRBV6-5,NA,TRBD2,TGTGCCAGCAGTTACGCGGGGGAGGCCTACGAGCAGTACTTC,CASSYAGEAYEQYF
TRBJ2-1,TRBV6-5,NA,TRBD1,TGTGCCAGCAGCAGAGGGACAGCATCCTACAATGAGCAGTTCTTC,CASSRGTASYNEQFF
TRBJ1-5,TRBV25-1,NA,NA,TGTGCCAGCAGTCCCCACGCGGGATACAATCAGCCCCAGCATTTT,CASSPHAGYNQPQHF
TRBJ1-5,TRBV19,NA,NA,TGTGCCACCCCGGGAGGGAATCAGCCCCAGCATTTT,CATPGGNQPQHF
TRBJ2-5,TRBV18,once,TRBD2,TGTGCCAGCTCACTAGCGGGGGACCTCCAAGAGACCCAGTACTTC,CASSLAGDLQETQYF
TRBJ2-5,TRBV5-6,NA,TRBD1,TGTGCCAGCAGCTGGCTAGGGGGACAGGATCAAGAGACCCAGTACTTC,CASSWLGGQDQETQYF